A selection of T cell receptor beta chains follows, all from one sample in a study of T cell responses to AZD1222 COVID-19 vaccine. Produced via immunoSEQ multiplex PCR; TCRdb's table is partial and in-frame only. In the table there are over 120,000 clones, approximately 85% of which are singletons. The material sequenced was peripheral blood, taken 28 days after the second dose of the MenACWY control vaccine. These receptors were taken from an adult who received the MenACWY meningococcal vaccine as a control. Both conserved end residues are part of each CDR3. Each record gives: V gene, J gene, clone size, D gene, CDR3 DNA, CDR3 protein. D genes are given only for firm matches. Clone size is stated in some rows and not others, as once, few, many or a class when expanded.

TRBV6-5	TRBJ1-6	.	.	TGTGCCAGCAGTTACCGGGGGGCCGATAATTCACCCCTCCACTTT	CASSYRGADNSPLHF
TRBV7-2	TRBJ1-1	.	TRBD1	TGTGCCAGCAGCTTAGACAGGGGGCAGAACACTGAAGCTTTCTTT	CASSLDRGQNTEAFF
TRBV24-1	TRBJ1-2	.	.	TGTGCCACCAGTGATGAAAGGGAGGACTACACCTTC	CATSDEREDYTF
TRBV27	TRBJ1-6	.	TRBD1	TGTGCCAGCAGAGGGGACAGGGATAATTCACCCCTCCACTTT	CASRGDRDNSPLHF
TRBV5-1	TRBJ2-3	once	.	TGCGCCAGCAGCTTGAGAGGCGGGGGCGCAGATACGCAGTATTTT	CASSLRGGGADTQYF
TRBV9	TRBJ1-5	.	.	TGTGCCAGCAGCGTAGCACCCGGGGCGCAGCCCCAGCATTTT	CASSVAPGAQPQHF
TRBV15	TRBJ1-2	.	.	TGTGCCACCAGCAGGGACACCGGGGCCGGAATATACAGGGGCTACACCTTC	CATSRDTGAGIYRGYTF
TRBV7-8	TRBJ1-3	.	.	TGTGCCAGCAGCCCCTGGGCCTCACGTTCTGGAAACACCATATATTTT	CASSPWASRSGNTIYF
TRBV6-6	TRBJ1-1	once	.	TGTGCCAGCAGTTTCGAGGGCTCCACTGAAGCTTTCTTT	CASSFEGSTEAFF
TRBV7-2	TRBJ1-1	.	.	TGTGCCAGCAGCCCTCTTCCGAACACTGAAGCTTTCTTT	CASSPLPNTEAFF
TRBV6-5	TRBJ1-5	.	.	TGTGCCACATCGCAGGGCTCCGGAAAACAGCCCCAGCATTTT	CATSQGSGKQPQHF
TRBV5-1	TRBJ2-1	.	.	TGCGCCAGCAGCCCCGGGAGGAACACAGGGGTCTCCTACAATGAGCAGTTCTTC	CASSPGRNTGVSYNEQFF
TRBV28	TRBJ1-6	.	.	TGTGCCAGCAGTTCTCCGGGACGGACTAAATCACCCCTCCACTTT	CASSSPGRTKSPLHF
TRBV9	TRBJ1-3	.	.	TGTGCCAGCAGCTCACCCTCGGGAAACACCATATATTTT	CASSSPSGNTIYF
TRBV11-3	TRBJ2-7	once	.	TGTGCCAGCAGCCCGGCGTATTACCGCGAGCAGTACTTC	CASSPAYYREQYF
TRBV7-2	TRBJ2-1	.	TRBD1	TGTGCCAGCAGACCAGGGGGCCCGGATGAGCAGTTCTTC	CASRPGGPDEQFF
TRBV6-5	TRBJ1-2	.	.	TGTGCCAGCAGTTACTCTCGACAGCGCTATGGCTACACCTTC	CASSYSRQRYGYTF
TRBV6-5	TRBJ1-5	.	TRBD1	TGTGCCAGCAGCCATGACAGGGGAGGTAGGTGGCCCCAGCATTTT	CASSHDRGGRWPQHF
TRBV4-3	TRBJ1-5	.	.	TGCGCCAGCAGCCAAGATCTCGGACAGAGAAATCAGCCCCAGCATTTT	CASSQDLGQRNQPQHF
TRBV19	TRBJ1-3	.	.	TGTGCCAGTACTCCTTTGCGCTCTGGAAACACCATATATTTT	CASTPLRSGNTIYF
TRBV4-2	TRBJ2-3	.	TRBD1	TGTGCCAGCAGCCCTCAACAGGGGAATGGGCGGCCAGATACGCAGTATTTT	CASSPQQGNGRPDTQYF
TRBV12-3/TRBV12-4	TRBJ1-2	.	.	TGTGCCAGTACAGGGAGTGGCTATGGCTACACCTTC	CASTGSGYGYTF
TRBV4-1	TRBJ2-2	many	TRBD1	TGCGCCAGCAGGGCGGACAGGGTTCTCGGCACCGGGGAGCTGTTTTTT	CASRADRVLGTGELFF
TRBV6-5	TRBJ1-3	.	.	TGTGCCAGCATCCCCCCAGGGTTTTCTGGAAACACCATATATTTT	CASIPPGFSGNTIYF
TRBV6-2/TRBV6-3	TRBJ1-5	.	TRBD1	TGTGCCAGCAGTTATTCTTCGGGACAGGGGGACTATAGCAATCAGCCCCAGCATTTT	CASSYSSGQGDYSNQPQHF
TRBV7-3	TRBJ2-3	.	TRBD1	TGTGCCAGCAGCTGGACAGGGGTTAGCACAGATACGCAGTATTTT	CASSWTGVSTDTQYF
TRBV29-1	TRBJ2-1	.	.	TGCAGCGTTGATGAGATATTCTACAATGAGCAGTTCTTC	CSVDEIFYNEQFF
TRBV12-3/TRBV12-4	TRBJ1-1	.	.	TGTGCCAGCAGTTTCGGGCCGAACACTGAAGCTTTCTTT	CASSFGPNTEAFF
TRBV18	TRBJ1-5	once	.	TGTGCCAGCTCCCCCACAAGGGATCAGCCCCAGCATTTT	CASSPTRDQPQHF
TRBV11-3	TRBJ1-2	.	TRBD1	TGTGCCAGCAGCGCCGGGACAGGGGATTATGGCTACACCTTC	CASSAGTGDYGYTF
TRBV7-2	TRBJ2-2	.	.	TGTGCCAGCAGCTCCCAGTTCGGGAGCACCGGGGAGCTGTTTTTT	CASSSQFGSTGELFF
TRBV7-3	TRBJ1-1	few	.	TGTGCCAGCAGCTCGTACAGGCTCACTGAAGCTTTCTTT	CASSSYRLTEAFF
TRBV21-1	TRBJ1-2	.	.	TGTGCCAGCAGCAAAAACAGGAACCTTATTAACTATGGCTACACCTTC	CASSKNRNLINYGYTF
TRBV30	TRBJ1-2	.	TRBD1	TGTGCCTGGAGACCGGGACAGGGAGGCTTACGAGGCTACACCTTC	CAWRPGQGGLRGYTF
TRBV9	TRBJ2-1	.	.	TGTGCCAGCAGCGTACCCGCCAATGCGCCCAATGAGCAGTTCTTC	CASSVPANAPNEQFF
TRBV2	TRBJ2-5	.	TRBD1	TGTGCCAGCAGTCGGGACAGGAACCGAGAGACCCAGTACTTC	CASSRDRNRETQYF
TRBV18	TRBJ1-2	.	TRBD1	TGTGCCAGCTCCCCCGGACAGGGCCGGTATGGCTACACCTTC	CASSPGQGRYGYTF
TRBV3-1/TRBV3-2	TRBJ2-5	.	TRBD2	TGTGCCAGCAGCCAAGCGGACTCATGGCGGGAGCGAGGAGCAACATGTAAAGAAGAGACCCAGTACTTC	CASSQADSWRERGATCKEETQYF
TRBV4-2	TRBJ2-3	.	.	TGTGCCAGCAGCCGGGGGGACCCTAGCACAGATACGCAGTATTTT	CASSRGDPSTDTQYF
TRBV28	TRBJ1-1	.	TRBD1	TGTGCCAGCTTCGGGACAGTCAACTCTGAAGCTTTCTTT	CASFGTVNSEAFF
TRBV15	TRBJ1-1	.	.	TGTGCCACCAGCAGAGGGGAGGTTTATGAAAACACTGAAGCTTTCTTT	CATSRGEVYENTEAFF
TRBV7-2	TRBJ1-5	.	.	TGTGCCAGCACTATGGGGGCGGGCAATCAGCCCCAGCATTTT	CASTMGAGNQPQHF
TRBV5-1	TRBJ2-3	.	TRBD1	TGCGCCAGCACCTTGGGCAGGGGGCTTGATACGCAGTATTTT	CASTLGRGLDTQYF
TRBV7-6	TRBJ1-2	.	.	TGTGCCAGCAGCTTAGCGCCGCCGGTAACTGGGGGGCCCCCGAGCTATGGCTACACCTTC	CASSLAPPVTGGPPSYGYTF
TRBV27	TRBJ1-4	.	.	TGTGCCAGCAGTTACGGGGGCCCCTACCCTAATGAAAAACTGTTTTTT	CASSYGGPYPNEKLFF
TRBV7-6	TRBJ1-2	few	.	TGTGCCAGCAGCTCAAAACCTGGTGGGGGCGACTATGGCTACACCTTC	CASSSKPGGGDYGYTF
TRBV2	TRBJ1-1	.	TRBD1	TGTGCCAGCAGTGCCAACAGGGGAGTGGGTGAAGCTTTCTTT	CASSANRGVGEAFF
TRBV11-3	TRBJ1-2	.	.	TGTGCCAGCAGCGACCGCCAGGGAAACTATGGCTACACCTTC	CASSDRQGNYGYTF
TRBV5-3	TRBJ2-2	once	TRBD1	TGTGCCAGAAGAACTGGACAGGTCGGGAACACCGGGGAGCTGTTTTTT	CARRTGQVGNTGELFF